One and the same sample provided the 12 T cell receptor beta chains below, sequenced in a study of T cell responses to AZD1222 COVID-19 vaccine. Profiling relied on immunoSEQ multiplex PCR, and the TCRdb table lists in-frame clones only, not all of them. The sample lists about 82,000 clones; 85% to 90% were seen once. The sequencing here drew on peripheral blood, taken on day 0 of AZD1222 vaccination. The receptors derive from an adult in good health.

This rearrangement joins TRBV6-5 to TRBJ1-3; D gene uncertain. The CDR3 covers 13 residues. In germline, CDR1 is MNHEY, CDR2 SVGAGI. V was clipped by 6 bases and J by 4 bases, with 10 bases between them. CDR3 DNA sequence: TGTGCCAGCAGGCCGGGTCCCGGAAACACCATATATTTT. Amino acid sequence: CASRPGPGNTIYF.

V is TRBV29-1 and J is TRBJ1-2; D might be TRBD1 (6 bases). CDR3 length: 11 amino acids. V lost 6 bases and J 7 bases, leaving 12 bases between the germline ends. Germline V gene sequence: CDR1 SQVTM, CDR2 ANQGSEA. The CDR3 DNA reads as TGCAGCGTCGAGGGGGTGGGTGGCTACACCTTC. It encodes CSVEGVGGYTF.

The chain is built from TRBV5-1 and TRBJ1-6; D is ambiguous. Per the germline V gene, CDR1 is SGHRS and CDR2 is YFSETQ. Trimming removed 1 base from V and 0 bases from J, with 11 bases in between. The CDR3 covers 17 residues. The CDR3 coding sequence is TGCGCCAGCAGCTTGTCCAGCTTGAGCTCCTATAATTCACCCCTCCACTTT. Translated, it gives CASSLSSLSSYNSPLHF.

The chain recombines TRBV19 with TRBJ1-5; 8 positions match TRBD1. Germline CDR1 is LNHDA and CDR2 is SQIVND (reference sequence). Germline trimming cut 3 bases from V and 0 bases from J; bases unmatched to any gene: 4. This CDR3 has 16 amino acids. The CDR3 coding sequence is TGTGCCAGTAGTATGGGCAGGGGGCATAGCAATCAGCCCCAGCATTTT. Translated: CASSMGRGHSNQPQHF.

The table lists this clone with a count of one. The rearrangement joins TRBV24-1 to TRBJ1-2; no clear D gene. The V end was cut by 1 base, the J end by 5 bases, with 10 bases between. The CDR3 totals 14 residues. Germline assignment: CDR1 KGHDR and CDR2 SFDVKD. CDR3 loop: CATSDLSRGYGYTF. In nucleotides, the CDR3 is TGTGCCACCAGTGATTTATCCCGGGGATATGGCTACACCTTC.

The genes are TRBV27 and TRBJ2-1; 8 nucleotides align to TRBD1. The V segment lost 5 bases and the J segment 6 bases; nucleotides outside the gene matches: 6. CDR1 is MNHEY and CDR2 is SMNVEV in the germline V gene (reference sequence). This CDR3 comprises 14 residues. CDR3 region: CASSAYTGGNEQFF. CDR3 nucleotides: TGTGCCAGCAGTGCCTACACAGGGGGCAATGAGCAGTTCTTC.

V is TRBV11-2 and J is TRBJ1-2; the match to TRBD1 covers 7 bases. CDR1 and CDR2 from the germline V gene are SGHAT and FQNNGV. The CDR3 consists of 14 residues. With V trimmed by 3 bases and J by 6 bases, 7 bases remained unmatched. The CDR3 region has the DNA TGTGCCAGCAGCTTGACAGGGCGCCGAGATGGCTACACCTTC. Residues: CASSLTGRRDGYTF.

This chain links TRBV3-1 (or the pseudogene TRBV3-2) with TRBJ1-6; the D gene is possibly TRBD1 (5 bases). V lost 7 bases and J 5 bases, leaving 12 bases between the germline ends. Germline CDR1 reads LGHDT; CDR2 reads YNNKEL (reference sequence). The CDR3 runs to 14 residues. The CDR3 spells CASKDQGDNSPLHF. The CDR3 DNA reads as TGTGCCAGCAAAGACCAAGGGGATAATTCACCCCTCCACTTT.

V is TRBV6-1 and J is TRBJ1-1; D is perhaps TRBD1 (6 bases). V was pared by 3 bases and J by 3 bases, with 20 bases between. Germline lookup yields CDR1 MNHNS and CDR2 SASEGT. The CDR3 covers 17 residues. DNA of the CDR3: TGTGCCAGCAGTGACCCAGGGGACCCAAGGGGGGACACTGAAGCTTTCTTT. Translating gives CASSDPGDPRGDTEAFF.

This clone came up a few times. The chain employs TRBV18 and TRBJ2-3; D is unresolved. This CDR3 has 11 amino acids. The ends were cut back, 2 bases at V and 6 bases at J, with 3 bases in the middle. CDR1 and CDR2 from the germline V gene are KGHSH and LQKENI. The CDR3: CASSPMDTQYF. In DNA form, the CDR3 reads TGTGCCAGCTCACCAATGGATACGCAGTATTTT.

CDR3 residues: CASSQDGSPLHF. CDR3 DNA sequence: TGCGCCAGCAGCCAAGATGGATCACCCCTCCACTTT. This chain links TRBV4-1 with TRBJ1-6; D call uncertain. The V end was cut by 0 bases, the J end by 10 bases, with 4 bases between. Germline values: CDR1 MGHRA, CDR2 YSYEKL. There are 12 residues in the CDR3.

In its sample, this clone was seen once. The genes are TRBV9 and TRBJ2-7; TRBD2 matches 7 bases. Looked up from germline, CDR1 is SGDLS and CDR2 is YYNGEE. The CDR3 has 15 residues. Unmatched junction bases numbered 4, after V lost 0 bases and J lost 1 base. CDR3 nucleotides: TGTGCCAGCAGCGTAGATCCTAGCGGTTCCTACGAGCAGTACTTC. This encodes CASSVDPSGSYEQYF.